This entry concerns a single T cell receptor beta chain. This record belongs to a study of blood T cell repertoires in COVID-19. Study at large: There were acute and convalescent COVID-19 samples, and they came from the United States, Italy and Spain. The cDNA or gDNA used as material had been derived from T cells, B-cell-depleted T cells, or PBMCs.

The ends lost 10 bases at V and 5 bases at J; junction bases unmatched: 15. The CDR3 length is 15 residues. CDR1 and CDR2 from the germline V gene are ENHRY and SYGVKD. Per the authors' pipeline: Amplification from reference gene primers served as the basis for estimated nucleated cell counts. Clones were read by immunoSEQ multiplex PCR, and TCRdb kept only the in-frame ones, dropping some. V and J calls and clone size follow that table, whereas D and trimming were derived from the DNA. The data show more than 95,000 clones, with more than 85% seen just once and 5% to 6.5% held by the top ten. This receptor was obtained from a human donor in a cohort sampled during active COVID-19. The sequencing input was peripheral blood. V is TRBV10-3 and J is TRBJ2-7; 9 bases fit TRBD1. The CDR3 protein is CATLSRDRDGDEQYF. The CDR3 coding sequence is TGTGCCACCCTATCCCGGGACAGGGATGGTGACGAGCAGTACTTC.